The rows below give T cell receptor beta chains drawn from one sample of a study of beta chain features in type 1 diabetes. Profiled with immunoSEQ multiplex PCR; TCRdb holds only in-frame clones, not every one. The sample holds roughly 280,000 clones; 20% to 25% are singletons and the top ten take about 0.012%. The sample taken for sequencing was naive CD4+ T cells from blood. Every receptor here comes from a woman younger than 45 with type 1 diabetes. Both conserved end residues are part of each CDR3.

TRBV9	TRBJ2-7	CASSVAGQSPYEQYF
TRBV5-4	TRBJ2-1	CASSLRLADNEQFF
TRBV29-1	TRBJ2-1	CSVEPGLAGPNEQFF
TRBV5-1	TRBJ2-7	CASSLGDRNYEQYF
TRBV6-6	TRBJ2-1	CASRRPDEQFF
TRBV5-1	TRBJ2-2	CASSHGQGSNTGELFF
TRBV23-1	TRBJ2-1	CASSHPRYNEQFF
TRBV11-2	TRBJ2-5	CASSSVQETQYF
TRBV30	TRBJ1-4	CAWSGGTRRGEKLFF
TRBV29-1	TRBJ1-1	CSAQGDRVNTEAFF
TRBV7-3	TRBJ2-4	CASSPGLAGGQNIQYF
TRBV15	TRBJ2-3	CATSRDPEETDTQYF